This T cell receptor (beta chain) was profiled in a study of shared clonotypes between healthy human individuals. Study as a whole: Every donor yielded three CD4 naive, three CD4 memory, two CD8 naive and one CD8 memory plate.

Donors were healthy HIV-negative adults without recent acute infections or vaccinations. The genomic DNA of each subset was split evenly across several immunoSEQ plates. Profiled with immunoSEQ multiplex PCR; TCRdb holds only in-frame clones, not every one. Among around 720,000 clones listed, 55% to 85% were seen once. For this clone: What it recognizes is unknown.

Study-level results: On the whole, naive subsets had larger estimated richness than memory subsets had.

Sequencing was performed on memory CD4+ T cells sorted from blood. Sample subset: CD45RA-negative fraction. This receptor was obtained from a woman in her twenties or thirties in good health.

CDR3 loop: CAISESDRGELGYTF. The CDR3 nucleotides are TGTGCCATCAGTGAGTCTGACAGGGGGGAGTTAGGCTACACCTTC. This rearrangement joins TRBV10-3 to TRBJ1-2, with TRBD1 identical over 9 bases. Germline-derived CDR1 and CDR2 are ENHRY and SYGVKD. J lost 8 bases, V lost 0 bases, and 7 bases had no gene match. The CDR3 length is 15 residues.